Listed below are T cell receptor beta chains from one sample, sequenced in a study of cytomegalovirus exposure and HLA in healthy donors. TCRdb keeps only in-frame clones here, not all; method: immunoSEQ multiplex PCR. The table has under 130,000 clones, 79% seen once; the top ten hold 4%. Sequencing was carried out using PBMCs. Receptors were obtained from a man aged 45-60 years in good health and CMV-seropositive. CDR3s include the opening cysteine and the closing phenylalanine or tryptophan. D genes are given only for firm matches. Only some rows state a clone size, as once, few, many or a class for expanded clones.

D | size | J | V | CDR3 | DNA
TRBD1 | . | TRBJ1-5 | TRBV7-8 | CASSSRWGQGRNQPQHF | TGTGCCAGCAGCTCTCGTTGGGGACAGGGACGCAATCAGCCCCAGCATTTT
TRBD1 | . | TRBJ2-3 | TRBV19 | CASSIRTGDTQYF | TGTGCCAGTAGTATAAGGACAGGTGATACGCAGTATTTT
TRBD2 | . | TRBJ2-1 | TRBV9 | CASSFIAGAYNEQFF | TGTGCCAGCAGCTTCATAGCGGGAGCCTACAATGAGCAGTTCTTC
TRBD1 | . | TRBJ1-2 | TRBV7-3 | CASSLNPTGDGYTF | TGTGCCAGCAGCTTAAACCCGACAGGGGATGGCTACACCTTC
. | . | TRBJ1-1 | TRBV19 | CASSIPRGGTEAFF | TGTGCCAGTAGTATACCCCGGGGTGGCACTGAAGCTTTCTTT
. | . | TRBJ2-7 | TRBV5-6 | CASSTPRTGFYEQYF | TGTGCCAGCAGCACCCCGAGAACAGGGTTTTACGAGCAGTACTTC
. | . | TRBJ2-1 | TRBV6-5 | CASSYSGSHSEQFF | TGTGCCAGCAGTTACTCAGGCAGCCACAGCGAGCAGTTCTTC
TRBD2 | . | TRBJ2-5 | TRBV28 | CASTPGLAGVGGETQYF | TGTGCCAGCACCCCCGGACTAGCGGGAGTCGGTGGAGAGACCCAGTACTTC
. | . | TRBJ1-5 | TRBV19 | CASSFGGDSNQPQHF | TGTGCCAGTAGTTTTGGCGGGGATAGCAATCAGCCCCAGCATTTT
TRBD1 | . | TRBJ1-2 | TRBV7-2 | CASSPRQGRTYGYTF | TGTGCCAGCAGCCCACGACAGGGGCGCACCTATGGCTACACCTTC
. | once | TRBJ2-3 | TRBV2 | CVSSPADTQYF | TGTGTCAGCAGCCCTGCAGATACGCAGTATTTT
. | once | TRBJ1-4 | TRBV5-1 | CASSTGQTTTNEKLFF | TGCGCCAGCAGCACCGGACAGACAACAACTAATGAAAAACTGTTTTTT
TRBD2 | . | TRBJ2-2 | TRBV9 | CASSVSLAGGDGELFF | TGTGCCAGCAGCGTCTCCCTAGCGGGAGGGGATGGGGAGCTGTTTTTT
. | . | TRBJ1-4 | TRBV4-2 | CASSQDSGKSTNEKLFF | TGTGCCAGCAGCCAAGATAGCGGGAAATCAACTAATGAAAAACTGTTTTTT
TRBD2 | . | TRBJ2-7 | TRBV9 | CASSVGPSGRSNEQYF | TGTGCCAGCAGCGTAGGGCCTAGCGGGAGAAGTAACGAGCAGTACTTC
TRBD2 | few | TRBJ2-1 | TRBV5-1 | CASSTGTSGFIDNEQFF | TGCGCCAGCAGCACCGGGACTAGCGGGTTTATCGACAATGAGCAGTTCTTC
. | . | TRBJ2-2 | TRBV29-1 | CSVERTTGELFF | TGCAGCGTTGAACGAACAACCGGGGAGCTGTTTTTT
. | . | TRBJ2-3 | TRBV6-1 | CASNIFVGTDTQYF | TGTGCCAGCAACATTTTCGTTGGCACAGATACGCAGTATTTT
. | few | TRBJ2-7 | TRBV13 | CASSLSGAFYGEQYF | TGTGCCAGCAGCTTATCTGGGGCCTTCTATGGGGAGCAGTACTTC
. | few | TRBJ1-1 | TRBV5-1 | CASSLAGGRNTEAFF | TGCGCCAGCAGCTTGGCCGGAGGCAGGAACACTGAAGCTTTCTTT
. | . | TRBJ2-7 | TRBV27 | CASSLMRFGDEQYF | TGTGCCAGCAGTTTAATGAGGTTCGGGGACGAGCAGTACTTC
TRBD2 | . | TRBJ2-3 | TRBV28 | CASSSPELAGSTDTQYF | TGTGCCAGCAGCTCCCCCGAACTAGCGGGAAGTACAGATACGCAGTATTTT
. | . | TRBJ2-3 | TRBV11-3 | CASSARVTDTQYF | TGTGCCAGCAGCGCCAGGGTCACAGATACGCAGTATTTT
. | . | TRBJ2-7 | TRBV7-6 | CASSLVARGGASSYEQYF | TGTGCCAGCAGCTTAGTGGCTAGAGGGGGGGCCAGCTCCTACGAGCAGTACTTC
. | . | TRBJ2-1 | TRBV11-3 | CASSSGTLYNEQFF | TGTGCCAGCAGCTCCGGGACACTGTACAATGAGCAGTTCTTC
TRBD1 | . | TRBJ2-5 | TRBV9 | CVSSLGQGQETQYF | TGTGTCAGCAGCTTAGGACAGGGCCAAGAGACCCAGTACTTC
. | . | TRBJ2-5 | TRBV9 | CASSVVAGEETQYF | TGTGCCAGCAGCGTAGTGGCAGGGGAAGAGACCCAGTACTTC
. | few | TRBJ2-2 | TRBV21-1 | CAIPAGSLGTGELFF | TGTGCCATTCCTGCGGGGTCCCTGGGGACCGGGGAGCTGTTTTTT
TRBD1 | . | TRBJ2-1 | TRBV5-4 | CASSLGGQAGDEQFF | TGTGCCAGCAGCTTGGGCGGACAGGCCGGGGATGAGCAGTTCTTC
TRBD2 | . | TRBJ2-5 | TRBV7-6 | CASSSGTSGSETQYF | TGTGCCAGCAGTTCCGGGACTAGCGGGTCGGAGACCCAGTACTTC
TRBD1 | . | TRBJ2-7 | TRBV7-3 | CASSPGTGNYEQYF | TGTGCCAGCAGCCCGGGGACAGGGAACTACGAGCAGTACTTC
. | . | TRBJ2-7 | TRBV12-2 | CAGRQRESYEQYF | TGTGCCGGCCGGCAGCGGGAGTCGTACGAGCAGTACTTC
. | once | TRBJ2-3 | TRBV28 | CASSLPASGTDTQYF | TGTGCCAGCAGTTTACCAGCGAGTGGCACAGATACGCAGTATTTT
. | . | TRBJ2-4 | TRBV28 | CASSLQVLAKNIQYF | TGTGCCAGCAGTTTACAGGTCCTAGCCAAAAACATTCAGTACTTC
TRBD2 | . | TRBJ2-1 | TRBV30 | CAWDGLAGVSEQFF | TGTGCCTGGGACGGACTAGCGGGAGTAAGTGAGCAGTTCTTC
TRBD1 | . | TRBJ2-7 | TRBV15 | CATSRHRGLSYEQYF | TGTGCCACCAGCCGTCACAGGGGTCTATCCTACGAGCAGTACTTC
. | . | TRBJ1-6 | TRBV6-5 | CASRRGVRSPLHF | TGTGCCAGCCGCAGGGGTGTTAGGTCACCCCTCCACTTT
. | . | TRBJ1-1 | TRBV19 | CASSTTGGATEAFF | TGTGCCAGTAGTACTACCGGGGGGGCCACTGAAGCTTTCTTT
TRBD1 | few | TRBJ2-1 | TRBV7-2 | CASGRTGAYNEQFF | TGTGCCAGCGGCCGGACAGGGGCCTACAATGAGCAGTTCTTC
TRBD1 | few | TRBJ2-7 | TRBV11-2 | CASSLGLGTGREQYF | TGTGCCAGCAGCTTAGGGCTCGGGACAGGGCGCGAGCAGTACTTC
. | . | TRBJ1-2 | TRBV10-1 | CASSERAGHSGYGYTF | TGCGCCAGCAGTGAGAGGGCAGGGCACTCAGGCTATGGCTACACCTTC
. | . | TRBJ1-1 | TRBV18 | CASSPNREGTEAFF | TGTGCCAGCTCACCAAACAGGGAGGGCACTGAAGCTTTCTTT
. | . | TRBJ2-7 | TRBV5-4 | CASSTRQFSTSYEQYF | TGTGCCAGCAGCACCCGACAGTTTTCAACAAGCTACGAGCAGTACTTC
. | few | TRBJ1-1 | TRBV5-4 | CASSFKGQGIEAFF | TGTGCCAGCAGCTTCAAGGGGCAGGGGATTGAAGCTTTCTTT
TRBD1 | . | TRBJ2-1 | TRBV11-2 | CASSQGQGGPNEQFF | TGTGCCAGCAGCCAAGGACAGGGGGGCCCCAATGAGCAGTTCTTC
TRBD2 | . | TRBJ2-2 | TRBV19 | CASSIASGRGTGELFF | TGTGCCAGTAGTATAGCGAGCGGGAGAGGCACCGGGGAGCTGTTTTTT
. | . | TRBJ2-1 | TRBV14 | CASSLSGLQYNEQFF | TGTGCCAGCAGCCTCTCTGGGCTACAATACAATGAGCAGTTCTTC
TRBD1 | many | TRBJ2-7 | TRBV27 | CASSFGQGIYEQYF | TGTGCCAGCAGTTTCGGACAGGGTATTTACGAGCAGTACTTC
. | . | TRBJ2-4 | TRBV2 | CASSEAWGVGYF | TGTGCCAGCAGTGAAGCCTGGGGCGTGGGGTACTTC
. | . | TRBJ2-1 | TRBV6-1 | CASSLYNEQFF | TGTGCCAGCAGCCTTTACAATGAGCAGTTCTTC
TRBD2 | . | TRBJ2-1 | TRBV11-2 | CASSPRLADLNEQFF | TGTGCCAGCAGCCCAAGACTAGCAGATCTCAATGAGCAGTTCTTC
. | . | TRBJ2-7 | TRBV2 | CASSEPFTSEQYF | TGTGCCAGCAGTGAACCCTTCACGAGCGAGCAGTACTTC
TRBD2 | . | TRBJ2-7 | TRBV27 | CASSFQPRLSGSPYEQYF | TGTGCCAGCAGTTTCCAACCCCGACTTAGCGGGAGTCCCTACGAGCAGTACTTC
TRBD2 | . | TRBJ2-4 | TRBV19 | CASSLTAGLAKNIQYF | TGTGCCAGTAGTCTAACAGCGGGGCTGGCCAAAAACATTCAGTACTTC
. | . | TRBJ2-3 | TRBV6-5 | CASTYGTPSTDTQYF | TGTGCCAGCACTTACGGGACACCTAGCACAGATACGCAGTATTTT